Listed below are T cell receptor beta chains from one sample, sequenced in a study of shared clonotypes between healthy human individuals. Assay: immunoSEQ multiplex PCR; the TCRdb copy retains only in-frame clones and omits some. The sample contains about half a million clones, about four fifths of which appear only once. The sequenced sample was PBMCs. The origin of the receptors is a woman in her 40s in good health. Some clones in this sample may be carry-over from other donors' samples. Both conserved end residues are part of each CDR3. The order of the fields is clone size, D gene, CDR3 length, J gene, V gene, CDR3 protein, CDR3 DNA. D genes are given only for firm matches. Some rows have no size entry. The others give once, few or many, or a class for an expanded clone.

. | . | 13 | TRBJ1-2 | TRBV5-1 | CASSLDGGYGYTF | TGCGCCAGCAGCTTAGACGGAGGCTATGGCTACACCTTC
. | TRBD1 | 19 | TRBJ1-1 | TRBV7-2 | CASSSNTGTGVGKNTEAFF | TGTGCCAGCAGCTCCAATACAGGGACAGGTGTCGGGAAGAACACTGAAGCTTTCTTT
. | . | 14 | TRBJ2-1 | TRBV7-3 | CASSPTGLYNEQFF | TGTGCCAGCAGCCCAACCGGGCTGTACAATGAGCAGTTCTTC
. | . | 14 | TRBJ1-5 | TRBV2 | CASSEGTPEDPQHF | TGTGCCAGCAGTGAAGGCACCCCAGAGGATCCCCAGCATTTT
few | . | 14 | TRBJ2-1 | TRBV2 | CASSENVMLGEQFF | TGTGCCAGCAGTGAAAACGTCATGTTAGGTGAGCAGTTCTTC
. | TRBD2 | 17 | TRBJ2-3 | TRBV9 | CASSVEETSGNADTQYF | TGTGCCAGCAGCGTAGAGGAGACTAGCGGGAACGCAGATACGCAGTATTTT
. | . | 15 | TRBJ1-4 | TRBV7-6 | CASSFQETTNEKLFF | TGTGCCAGCAGCTTTCAAGAAACAACTAATGAAAAACTGTTTTTT
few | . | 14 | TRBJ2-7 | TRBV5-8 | CASGPRRGENEQYF | TGTGCCAGCGGACCCCGCAGGGGAGAGAACGAGCAGTACTTC
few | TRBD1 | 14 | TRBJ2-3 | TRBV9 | CASTIGGRADTQYF | TGTGCCAGCACCATAGGGGGCCGGGCAGATACGCAGTATTTT
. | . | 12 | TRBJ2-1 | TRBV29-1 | CSGSSDYNEQFF | TGCAGCGGGAGTAGCGACTACAATGAGCAGTTCTTC
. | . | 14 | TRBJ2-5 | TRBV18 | CASSPPSTQETQYF | TGTGCCAGCTCACCACCCTCAACTCAAGAGACCCAGTACTTC
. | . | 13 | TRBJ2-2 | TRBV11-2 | CASSLDLGGELFF | TGTGCCAGCAGCTTAGATTTAGGCGGGGAGCTGTTTTTT
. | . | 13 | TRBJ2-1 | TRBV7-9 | CASSSTPIDEQFF | TGTGCCAGCAGCTCGACGCCTATCGATGAGCAGTTCTTC
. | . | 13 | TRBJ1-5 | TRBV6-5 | CASSYRRGQPQHF | TGTGCCAGCAGTTACAGGAGAGGGCAGCCCCAGCATTTT
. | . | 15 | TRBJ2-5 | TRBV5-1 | CASSLAEGLGKTQYF | TGCGCCAGCAGCTTGGCCGAGGGGTTGGGAAAGACCCAGTACTTC
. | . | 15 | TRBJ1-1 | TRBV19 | CASSTPGARDTEAFF | TGTGCCAGTAGTACTCCTGGGGCCCGGGATACTGAAGCTTTCTTT
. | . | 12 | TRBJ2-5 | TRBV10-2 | CASSEYQETQYF | TGCGCCAGCAGTGAATACCAAGAGACCCAGTACTTC
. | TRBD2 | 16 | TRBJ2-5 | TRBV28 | CASSPIWGGSQETQYF | TGTGCCAGCAGCCCTATATGGGGAGGGAGCCAAGAGACCCAGTACTTC
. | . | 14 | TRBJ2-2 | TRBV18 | CASSLQENTGELFF | TGTGCCAGCTCACTACAGGAGAACACCGGGGAGCTGTTTTTT
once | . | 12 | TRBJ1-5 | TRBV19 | CASSIQDQPQHF | TGTGCCAGTAGTATCCAAGACCAGCCCCAGCATTTT
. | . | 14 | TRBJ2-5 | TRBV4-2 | CASSQGGAQETQYF | TGTGCCAGCAGCCAAGGGGGCGCACAAGAGACCCAGTACTTC
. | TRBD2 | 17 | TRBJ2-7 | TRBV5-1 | CASSLEVSGRVGDEQYF | TGCGCCAGCAGCTTGGAAGTTTCCGGGAGGGTCGGGGACGAGCAGTACTTC
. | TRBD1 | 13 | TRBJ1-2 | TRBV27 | CASSGTGGFGYTF | TGTGCCAGCAGCGGGACAGGGGGCTTTGGCTACACCTTC
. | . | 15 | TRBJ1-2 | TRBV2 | CASSEGPTDPAGYTF | TGTGCCAGCAGTGAAGGCCCGACAGACCCCGCGGGCTACACCTTC
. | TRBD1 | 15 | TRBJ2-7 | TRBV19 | CASSRDRGGFYEQYF | TGTGCCAGTAGCAGGGACAGAGGGGGCTTTTACGAGCAGTACTTC
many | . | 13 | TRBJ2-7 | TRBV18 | CASSLRGPYEQYF | TGTGCCAGCTCACTTCGAGGGCCATACGAGCAGTACTTC
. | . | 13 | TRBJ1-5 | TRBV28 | CASSSGVDQPQHF | TGTGCCAGCAGTTCAGGGGTTGATCAGCCCCAGCATTTT
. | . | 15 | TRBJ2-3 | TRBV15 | CATSRDKASTDTQYF | TGTGCCACCAGCAGAGATAAGGCGAGCACAGATACGCAGTATTTT
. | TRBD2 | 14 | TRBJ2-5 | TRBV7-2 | CASSSGTSQETQYF | TGTGCCAGCAGCTCCGGGACTAGCCAAGAGACCCAGTACTTC
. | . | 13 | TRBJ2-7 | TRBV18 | CASSPLRDYEQYF | TGTGCCAGCTCACCACTACGAGACTACGAGCAGTACTTC
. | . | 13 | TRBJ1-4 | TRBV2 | CASSEGRTEKLFF | TGTGCCAGCAGTGAGGGCAGGACAGAAAAACTGTTTTTT
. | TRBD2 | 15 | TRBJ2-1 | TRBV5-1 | CASLSTSGTSGEQFF | TGCGCCAGCCTTTCGACTAGCGGAACCTCGGGAGAGCAGTTCTTC
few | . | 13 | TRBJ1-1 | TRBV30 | CAWSVSGDTEAFF | TGTGCCTGGAGTGTAAGTGGTGACACTGAAGCTTTCTTT
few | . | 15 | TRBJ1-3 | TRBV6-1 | CASSERERSGNTIYF | TGTGCCAGCAGTGAAAGGGAACGGTCTGGAAACACCATATATTTT
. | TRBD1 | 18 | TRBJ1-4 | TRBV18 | CASSQTGGATLANEKLFF | TGTGCCAGCTCGCAGACAGGGGGAGCAACCCTCGCTAATGAAAAACTGTTTTTT
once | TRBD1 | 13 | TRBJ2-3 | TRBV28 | CASSLDRGDTQYF | TGTGCCAGCAGTTTGGACAGGGGCGATACGCAGTATTTT
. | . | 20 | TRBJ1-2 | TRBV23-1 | CASSHPIAGLSEGANYGYTF | TGCGCCAGCAGTCACCCCATTGCGGGACTCTCGGAGGGGGCTAACTATGGCTACACCTTC
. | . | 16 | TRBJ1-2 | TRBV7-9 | CASSLGSGGNVYGYTF | TGTGCCAGCAGCTTAGGGTCCGGGGGCAATGTCTATGGCTACACCTTC
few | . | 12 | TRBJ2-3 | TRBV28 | CASSPSTDTQYF | TGTGCCAGCAGTCCCAGCACAGATACGCAGTATTTT
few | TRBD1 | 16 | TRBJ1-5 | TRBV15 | CATSLGTGLRNQPQHF | TGTGCCACCAGCCTCGGGACAGGTCTACGCAATCAGCCCCAGCATTTT
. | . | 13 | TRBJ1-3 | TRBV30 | CACRVLSGNTIYF | TGTGCCTGCAGGGTCCTCTCTGGAAACACCATATATTTT
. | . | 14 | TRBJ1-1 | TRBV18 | CASSGARRNTEAFF | TGTGCCAGCTCAGGGGCCCGGAGGAACACTGAAGCTTTCTTT
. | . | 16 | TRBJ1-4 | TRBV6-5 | CASSYSIVTANEKLFF | TGTGCCAGCAGTTACTCGATTGTGACAGCTAATGAAAAACTGTTTTTT
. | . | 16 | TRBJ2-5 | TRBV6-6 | CASRYSTRLAQETQYF | TGTGCCAGCAGATACTCGACTAGATTGGCCCAAGAGACCCAGTACTTC
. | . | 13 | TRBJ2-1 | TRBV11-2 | CASSLENPNEQFF | TGTGCCAGCAGCTTAGAAAATCCCAATGAGCAGTTCTTC
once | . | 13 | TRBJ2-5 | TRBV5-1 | CASSNSVIETQYF | TGCGCCAGCAGCAATAGCGTTATAGAGACCCAGTACTTC
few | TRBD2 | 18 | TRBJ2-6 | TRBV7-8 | CASSFQLAGESGANVLTF | TGTGCCAGCAGCTTCCAACTAGCGGGAGAATCTGGGGCCAACGTCCTGACTTTC
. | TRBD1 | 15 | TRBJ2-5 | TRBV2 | CASSEVDRGGETQYF | TGTGCCAGCAGTGAAGTTGACAGGGGCGGGGAGACCCAGTACTTC
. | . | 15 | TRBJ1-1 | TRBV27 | CASSLSPGENTEAFF | TGTGCCAGCAGTTTATCTCCAGGGGAGAACACTGAAGCTTTCTTT
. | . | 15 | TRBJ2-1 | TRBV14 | CASSQGQGGYNEQFF | TGTGCCAGCAGCCAGGGCCAGGGGGGCTACAATGAGCAGTTCTTC
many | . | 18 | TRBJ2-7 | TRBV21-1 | CASSKLRGPLRGTYEQYF | TGTGCCAGCAGCAAACTTCGGGGACCCTTAAGGGGTACCTACGAGCAGTACTTC
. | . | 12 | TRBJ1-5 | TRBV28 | CASRKSNQPQHF | TGTGCCAGCAGAAAGAGTAATCAGCCCCAGCATTTT
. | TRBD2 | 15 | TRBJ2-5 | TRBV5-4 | CASSSSGGQKETQYF | TGTGCCAGCAGCTCTAGCGGTGGCCAGAAAGAGACCCAGTACTTC
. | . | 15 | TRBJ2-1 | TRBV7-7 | CASSHSVSSYNEQFF | TGTGCCAGCAGCCATAGCGTTAGCTCCTACAATGAGCAGTTCTTC
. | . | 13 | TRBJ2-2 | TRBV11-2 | CASSPAVAGELFF | TGTGCCAGCAGCCCAGCGGTGGCCGGGGAGCTGTTTTTT